This T cell receptor (beta chain) was sequenced during a study of immune cell composition in non-small cell lung cancer. Here immunoSEQ multiplex PCR was the method, and the copy in TCRdb shows in-frame clones only, minus some. The table records some 11,000 clones, 50% to 75% of them present only once. Study results and limitations: Tumour-associated clones >0.5% occurred in roughly 35% of adenocarcinomas, approximately 74% of squamous.

On this clone itself: Its antigen is undetermined.

The CDR3 extends over 19 amino acids. From germline, CDR1 is SGHTA and CDR2 FQGNSA. The J segment lost 1 base and the V segment lost 1 base, leaving 9 bases of the junction unmatched. The receptor comes from a human donor with non-small cell lung cancer. Sequenced sample: lung tumor tissue. This chain links TRBV7-2 with TRBJ2-1; 11 bases agree with TRBD2. The CDR3 DNA is TGTGCCAGCAGCTTAGGCCAGGCTAGCGGGAGGTTGTCCTACAATGAGCAGTTCTTC. Amino acids: CASSLGQASGRLSYNEQFF.